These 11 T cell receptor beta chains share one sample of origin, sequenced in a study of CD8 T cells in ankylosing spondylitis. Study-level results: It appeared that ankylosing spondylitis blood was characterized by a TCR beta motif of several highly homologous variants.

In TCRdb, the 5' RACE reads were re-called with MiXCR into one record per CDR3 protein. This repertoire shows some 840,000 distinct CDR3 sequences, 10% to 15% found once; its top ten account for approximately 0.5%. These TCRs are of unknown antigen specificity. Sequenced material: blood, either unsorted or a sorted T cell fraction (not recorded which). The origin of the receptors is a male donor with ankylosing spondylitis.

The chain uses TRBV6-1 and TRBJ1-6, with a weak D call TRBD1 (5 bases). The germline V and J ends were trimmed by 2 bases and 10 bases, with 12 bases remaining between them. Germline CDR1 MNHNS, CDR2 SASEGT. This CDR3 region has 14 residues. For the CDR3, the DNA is TGTGCCAGCAGTGAAAGGGAAAGGGGCTCACCCCTCCACTTT. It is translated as CASSERERGSPLHF.

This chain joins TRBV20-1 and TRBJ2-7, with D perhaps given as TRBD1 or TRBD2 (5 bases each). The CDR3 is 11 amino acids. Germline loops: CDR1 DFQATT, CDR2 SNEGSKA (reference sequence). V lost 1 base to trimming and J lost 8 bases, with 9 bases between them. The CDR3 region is CSARGGSKQYF. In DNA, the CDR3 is TGCAGTGCTAGAGGGGGGTCCAAGCAGTACTTC.

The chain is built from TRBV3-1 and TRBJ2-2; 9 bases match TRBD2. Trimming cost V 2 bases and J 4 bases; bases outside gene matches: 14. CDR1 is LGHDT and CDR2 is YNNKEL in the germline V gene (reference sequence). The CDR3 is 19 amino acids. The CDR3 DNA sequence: TGTGCCAGCAGCCAATCGCGGCTAGCGGGATGGAAAAGCACCGGGGAGCTGTTTTTT. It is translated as CASSQSRLAGWKSTGELFF.

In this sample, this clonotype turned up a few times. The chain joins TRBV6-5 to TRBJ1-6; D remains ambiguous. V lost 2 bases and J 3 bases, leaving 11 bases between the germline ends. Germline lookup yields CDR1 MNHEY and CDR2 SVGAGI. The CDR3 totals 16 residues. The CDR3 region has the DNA TGTGCCAGCAGTTACAGGGTGGAAGTCTATAATTCACCCCTCCACTTT. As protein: CASSYRVEVYNSPLHF.

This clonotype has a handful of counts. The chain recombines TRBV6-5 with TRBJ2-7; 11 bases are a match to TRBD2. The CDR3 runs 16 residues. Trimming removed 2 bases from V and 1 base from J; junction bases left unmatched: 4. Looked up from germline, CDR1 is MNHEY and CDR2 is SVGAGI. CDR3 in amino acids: CASSYRSSGRSYEQYF. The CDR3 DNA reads TGTGCCAGCAGTTACCGATCTAGCGGGAGGTCCTACGAGCAGTACTTC.

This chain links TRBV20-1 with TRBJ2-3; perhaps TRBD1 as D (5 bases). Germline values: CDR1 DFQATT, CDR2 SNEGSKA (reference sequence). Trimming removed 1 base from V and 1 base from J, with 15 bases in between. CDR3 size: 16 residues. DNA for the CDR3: TGCAGTGCTAGAGTTATAGGGGATCGGGGCACAGATACGCAGTATTTT. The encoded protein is CSARVIGDRGTDTQYF.

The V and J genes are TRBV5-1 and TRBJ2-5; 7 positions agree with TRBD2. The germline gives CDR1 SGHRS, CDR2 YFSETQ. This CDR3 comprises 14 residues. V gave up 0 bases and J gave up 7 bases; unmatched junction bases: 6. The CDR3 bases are TGCGCCAGCAGCTTGGAAACCCTAGCGGTGACCCAGTACTTC. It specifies CASSLETLAVTQYF. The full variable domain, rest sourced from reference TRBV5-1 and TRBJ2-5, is KAGVTQTPRYLIKTRGQQVTLSCSPISGHRSVSWYQQTPGQGLQFLFEYFSETQRNKGNFPGRFSGRQFSNSRSEMNVSTLELGDSALYLCASSLETLAVTQYFGPGTRLLVL.

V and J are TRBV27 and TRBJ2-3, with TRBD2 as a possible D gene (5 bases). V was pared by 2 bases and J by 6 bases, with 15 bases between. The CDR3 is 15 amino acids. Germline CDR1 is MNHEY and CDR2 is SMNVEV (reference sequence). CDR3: CASSLAPPRGDTQYF. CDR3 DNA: TGTGCCAGCAGTTTAGCTCCCCCGCGAGGGGATACGCAGTATTTT.

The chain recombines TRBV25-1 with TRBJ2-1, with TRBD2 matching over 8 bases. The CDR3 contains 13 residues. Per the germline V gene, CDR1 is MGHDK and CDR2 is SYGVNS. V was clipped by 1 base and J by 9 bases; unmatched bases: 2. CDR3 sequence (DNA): TGTGCCAGCAGTGAATCTCGGGGGGGTGAGCAGTTCTTC. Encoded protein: CASSESRGGEQFF.

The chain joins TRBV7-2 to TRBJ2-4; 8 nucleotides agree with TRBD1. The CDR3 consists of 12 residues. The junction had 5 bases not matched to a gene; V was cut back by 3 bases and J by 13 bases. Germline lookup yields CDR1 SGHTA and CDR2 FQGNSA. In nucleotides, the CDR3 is TGTGCCAGCAGCTTCGGACAGGGCGTCCAGTACTTC. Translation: CASSFGQGVQYF.

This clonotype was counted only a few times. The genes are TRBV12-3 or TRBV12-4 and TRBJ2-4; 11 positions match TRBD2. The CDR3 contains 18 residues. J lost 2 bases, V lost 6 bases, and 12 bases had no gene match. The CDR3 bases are TGTGCCAGCAGCACCCTCTCGACTAGCGGGAAATCCAAAAACATTCAGTACTTC. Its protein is CASSTLSTSGKSKNIQYF.